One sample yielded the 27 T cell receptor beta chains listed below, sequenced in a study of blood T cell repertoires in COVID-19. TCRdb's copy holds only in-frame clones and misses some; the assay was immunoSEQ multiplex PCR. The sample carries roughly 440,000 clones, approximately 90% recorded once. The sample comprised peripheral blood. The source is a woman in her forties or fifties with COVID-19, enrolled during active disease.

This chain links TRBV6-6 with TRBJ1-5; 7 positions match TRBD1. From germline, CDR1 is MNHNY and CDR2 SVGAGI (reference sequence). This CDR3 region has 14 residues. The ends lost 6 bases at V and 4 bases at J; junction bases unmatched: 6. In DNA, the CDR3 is TGTGCCAGCAGCCAGGGACAGAAGAATCAGCCCCAGCATTTT. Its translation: CASSQGQKNQPQHF.

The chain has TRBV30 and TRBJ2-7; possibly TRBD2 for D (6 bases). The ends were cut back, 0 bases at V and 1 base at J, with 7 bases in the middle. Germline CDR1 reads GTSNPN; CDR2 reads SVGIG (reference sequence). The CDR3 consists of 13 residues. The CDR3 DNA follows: TGTGCCTGGAGTGTACTAGCTTCCTACGAGCAGTACTTC. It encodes CAWSVLASYEQYF.

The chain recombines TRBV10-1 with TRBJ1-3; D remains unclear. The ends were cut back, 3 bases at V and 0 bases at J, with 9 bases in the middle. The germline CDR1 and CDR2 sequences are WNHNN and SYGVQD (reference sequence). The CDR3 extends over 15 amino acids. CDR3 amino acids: CASSEEGTSGNTIYF. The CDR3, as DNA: TGCGCCAGCAGTGAAGAGGGAACCTCTGGAAACACCATATATTTT.

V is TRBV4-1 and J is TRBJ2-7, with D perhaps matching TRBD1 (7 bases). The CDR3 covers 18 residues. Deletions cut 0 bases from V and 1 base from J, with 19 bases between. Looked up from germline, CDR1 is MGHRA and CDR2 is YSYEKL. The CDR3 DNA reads TGCGCCAGCAGCCAAGAATTGACCGCGGGACAGCAGTCCTACGAGCAGTACTTC. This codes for CASSQELTAGQQSYEQYF.

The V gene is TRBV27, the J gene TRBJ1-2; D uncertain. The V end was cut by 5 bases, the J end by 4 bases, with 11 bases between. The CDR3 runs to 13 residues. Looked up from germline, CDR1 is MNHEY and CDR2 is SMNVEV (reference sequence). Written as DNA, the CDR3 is TGTGCCAGCAGTCAAGCGGGCGGCTATGGCTACACCTTC. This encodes CASSQAGGYGYTF.

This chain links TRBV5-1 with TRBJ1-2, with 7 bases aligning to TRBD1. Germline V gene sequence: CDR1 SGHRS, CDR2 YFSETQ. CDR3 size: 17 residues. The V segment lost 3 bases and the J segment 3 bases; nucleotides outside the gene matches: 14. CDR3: CASSWDSSGFGDYGYTF. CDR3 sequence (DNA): TGCGCCAGCAGCTGGGACAGTAGCGGTTTTGGGGACTATGGCTACACCTTC.

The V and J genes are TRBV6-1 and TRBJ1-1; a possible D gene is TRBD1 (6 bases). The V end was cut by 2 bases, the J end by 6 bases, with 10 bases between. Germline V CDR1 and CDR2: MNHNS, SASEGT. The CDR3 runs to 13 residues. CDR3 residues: CASSERTGPEAFF. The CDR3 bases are TGTGCCAGCAGTGAACGTACAGGGCCTGAAGCTTTCTTT.

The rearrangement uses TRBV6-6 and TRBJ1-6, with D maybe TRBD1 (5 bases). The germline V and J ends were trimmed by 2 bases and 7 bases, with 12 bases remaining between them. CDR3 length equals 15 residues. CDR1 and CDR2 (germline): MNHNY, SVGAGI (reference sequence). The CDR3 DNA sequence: TGTGCCAGCAGTTACGCCCCGGGGGGGAATTCACCCCTCCACTTT. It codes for CASSYAPGGNSPLHF.

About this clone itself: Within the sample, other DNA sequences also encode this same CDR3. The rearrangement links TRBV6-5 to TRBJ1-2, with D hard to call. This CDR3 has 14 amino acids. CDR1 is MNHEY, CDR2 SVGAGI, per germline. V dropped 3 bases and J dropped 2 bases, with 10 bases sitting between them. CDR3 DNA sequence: TGTGCCAGCAGTTATTCAACGGGGAACTATGGCTACACCTTC. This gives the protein CASSYSTGNYGYTF.

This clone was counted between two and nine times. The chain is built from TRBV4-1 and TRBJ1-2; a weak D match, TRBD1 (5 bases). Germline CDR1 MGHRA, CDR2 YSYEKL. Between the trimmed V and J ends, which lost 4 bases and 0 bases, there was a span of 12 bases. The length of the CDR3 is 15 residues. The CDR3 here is CASSPLGQPNYGYTF. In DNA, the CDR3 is TGCGCCAGCAGCCCCTTAGGACAACCTAACTATGGCTACACCTTC.

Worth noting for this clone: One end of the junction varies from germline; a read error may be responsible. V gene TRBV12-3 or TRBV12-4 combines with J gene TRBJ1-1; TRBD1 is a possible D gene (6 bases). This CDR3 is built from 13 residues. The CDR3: CASSWGPNSEAFF. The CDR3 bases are TGTGCCAGCAGTTGGGGGCCCAACAGTGAAGCTTTCTTT.

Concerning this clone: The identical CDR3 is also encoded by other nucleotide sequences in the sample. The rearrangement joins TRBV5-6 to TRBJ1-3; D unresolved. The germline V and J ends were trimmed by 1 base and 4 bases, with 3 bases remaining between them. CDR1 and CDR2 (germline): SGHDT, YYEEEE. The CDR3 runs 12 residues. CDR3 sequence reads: CASSLSGNTIYF. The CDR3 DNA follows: TGTGCCAGCAGCTTGTCAGGAAACACCATATATTTT. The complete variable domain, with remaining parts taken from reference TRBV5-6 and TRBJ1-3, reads DAGVTQSPTHLIKTRGQQVTLRCSPKSGHDTVSWYQQALGQGPQFIFQYYEEEERQRGNFPDRFSGHQFPNYSSELNVNALLLGDSALYLCASSLSGNTIYFGEGSWLTVV.

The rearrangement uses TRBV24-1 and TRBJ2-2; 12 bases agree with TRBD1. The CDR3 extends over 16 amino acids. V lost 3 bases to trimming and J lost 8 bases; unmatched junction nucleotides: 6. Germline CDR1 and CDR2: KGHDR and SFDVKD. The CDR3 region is CATSDPGTGGTGELFF. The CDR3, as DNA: TGTGCCACCAGTGATCCCGGGACAGGGGGCACAGGGGAGCTGTTTTTT.

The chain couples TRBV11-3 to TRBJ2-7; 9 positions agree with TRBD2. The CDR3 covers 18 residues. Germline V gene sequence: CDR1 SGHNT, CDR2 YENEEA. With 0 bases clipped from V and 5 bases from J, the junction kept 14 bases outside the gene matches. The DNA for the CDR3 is TGTGCCAGCAGCTTAGATGGCGGGGGGGGCCCCGGGAGGCACGAGCAGTACTTC. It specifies CASSLDGGGGPGRHEQYF.

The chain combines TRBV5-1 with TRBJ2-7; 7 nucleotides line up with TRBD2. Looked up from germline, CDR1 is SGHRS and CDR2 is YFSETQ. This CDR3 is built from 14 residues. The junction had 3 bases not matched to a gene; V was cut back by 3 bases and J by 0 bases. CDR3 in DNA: TGCGCCAGCAGCTGGGGCGGGGGCTCCTACGAGCAGTACTTC. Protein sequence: CASSWGGGSYEQYF. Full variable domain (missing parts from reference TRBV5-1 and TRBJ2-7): KAGVTQTPRYLIKTRGQQVTLSCSPISGHRSVSWYQQTPGQGLQFLFEYFSETQRNKGNFPGRFSGRQFSNSRSEMNVSTLELGDSALYLCASSWGGGSYEQYFGPGTRLTVT.

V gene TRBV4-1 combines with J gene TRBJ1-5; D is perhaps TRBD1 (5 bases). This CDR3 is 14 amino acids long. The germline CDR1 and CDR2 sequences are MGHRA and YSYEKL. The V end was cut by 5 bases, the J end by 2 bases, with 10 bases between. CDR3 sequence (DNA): TGCGCCAGCAGCATCGGGGGTGGCAATCAGCCCCAGCATTTT. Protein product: CASSIGGGNQPQHF.

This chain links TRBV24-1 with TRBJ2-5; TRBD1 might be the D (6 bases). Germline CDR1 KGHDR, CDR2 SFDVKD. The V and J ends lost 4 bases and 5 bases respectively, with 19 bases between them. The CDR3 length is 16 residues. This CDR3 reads CATSDDTTGIKETQYF. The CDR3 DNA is TGTGCCACCAGTGACGACACGACAGGTATTAAGGAGACCCAGTACTTC.

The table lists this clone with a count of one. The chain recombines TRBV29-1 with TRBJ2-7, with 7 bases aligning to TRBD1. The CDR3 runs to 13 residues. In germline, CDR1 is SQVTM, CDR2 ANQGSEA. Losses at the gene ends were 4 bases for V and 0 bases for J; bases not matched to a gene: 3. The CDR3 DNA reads TGCAGCGTTGCCCGGGACAGCTCCTACGAGCAGTACTTC. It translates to CSVARDSSYEQYF.

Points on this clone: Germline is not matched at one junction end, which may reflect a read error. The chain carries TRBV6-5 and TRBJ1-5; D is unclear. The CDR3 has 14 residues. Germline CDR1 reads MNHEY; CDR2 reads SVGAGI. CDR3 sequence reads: CASSDSVENQPQHF. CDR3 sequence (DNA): TGTGCCAGCAGTGACTCGGTTGAGAATCAGCCCCAGCATTTT.

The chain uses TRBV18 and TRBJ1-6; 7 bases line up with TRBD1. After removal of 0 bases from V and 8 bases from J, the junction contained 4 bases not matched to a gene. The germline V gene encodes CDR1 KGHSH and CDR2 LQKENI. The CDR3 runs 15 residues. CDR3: CASSPPRDRDSPLHF. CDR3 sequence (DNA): TGTGCCAGCTCACCACCTCGGGACAGAGATTCACCCCTCCACTTT.

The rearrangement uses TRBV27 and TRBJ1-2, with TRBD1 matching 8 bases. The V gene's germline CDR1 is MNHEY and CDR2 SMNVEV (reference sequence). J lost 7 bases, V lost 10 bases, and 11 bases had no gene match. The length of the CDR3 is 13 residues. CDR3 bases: TGTGCCACCAGGACAGGGAAAGGCGGTGGCTACACCTTC. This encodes CATRTGKGGGYTF.

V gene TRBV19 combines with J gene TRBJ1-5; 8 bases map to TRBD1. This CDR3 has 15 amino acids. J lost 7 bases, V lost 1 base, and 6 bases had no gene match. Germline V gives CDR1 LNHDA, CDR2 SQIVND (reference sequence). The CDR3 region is CASSIGQGIDQPQHF. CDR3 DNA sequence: TGTGCCAGTAGTATAGGACAGGGGATCGACCAGCCCCAGCATTTT.

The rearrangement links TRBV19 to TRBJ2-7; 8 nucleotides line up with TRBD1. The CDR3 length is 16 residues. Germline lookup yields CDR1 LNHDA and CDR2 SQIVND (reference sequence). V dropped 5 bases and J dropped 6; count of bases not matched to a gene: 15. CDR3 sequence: CASSPTPGQALAEQYF. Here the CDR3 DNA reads TGTGCCAGTAGTCCGACCCCGGGACAGGCGCTTGCCGAGCAGTACTTC.

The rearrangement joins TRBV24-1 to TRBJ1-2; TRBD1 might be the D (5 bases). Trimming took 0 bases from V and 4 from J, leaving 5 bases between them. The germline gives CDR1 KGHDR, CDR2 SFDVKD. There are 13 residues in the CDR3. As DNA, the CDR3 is TGTGCCACCAGTGATTTGGACAGCTATGGCTACACCTTC. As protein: CATSDLDSYGYTF.

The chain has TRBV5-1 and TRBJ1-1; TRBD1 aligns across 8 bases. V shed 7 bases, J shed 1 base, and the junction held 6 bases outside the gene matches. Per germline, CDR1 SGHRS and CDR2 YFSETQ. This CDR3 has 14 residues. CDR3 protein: CASGIGTGNTEAFF. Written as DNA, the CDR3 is TGCGCCAGCGGAATAGGGACAGGGAACACTGAAGCTTTCTTT.

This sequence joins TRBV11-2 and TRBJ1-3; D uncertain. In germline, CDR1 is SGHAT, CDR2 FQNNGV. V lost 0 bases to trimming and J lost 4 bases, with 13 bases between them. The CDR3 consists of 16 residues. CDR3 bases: TGTGCCAGCAGCTTAGAAGTGGGAGGGTTCGGAAACACCATATATTTT. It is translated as CASSLEVGGFGNTIYF.

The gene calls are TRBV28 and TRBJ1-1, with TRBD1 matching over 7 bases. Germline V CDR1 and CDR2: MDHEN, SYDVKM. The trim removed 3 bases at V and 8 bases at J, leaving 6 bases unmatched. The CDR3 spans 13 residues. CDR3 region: CASSFQTGTEAFF. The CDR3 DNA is TGTGCCAGCAGTTTCCAGACAGGGACGGAAGCTTTCTTT.